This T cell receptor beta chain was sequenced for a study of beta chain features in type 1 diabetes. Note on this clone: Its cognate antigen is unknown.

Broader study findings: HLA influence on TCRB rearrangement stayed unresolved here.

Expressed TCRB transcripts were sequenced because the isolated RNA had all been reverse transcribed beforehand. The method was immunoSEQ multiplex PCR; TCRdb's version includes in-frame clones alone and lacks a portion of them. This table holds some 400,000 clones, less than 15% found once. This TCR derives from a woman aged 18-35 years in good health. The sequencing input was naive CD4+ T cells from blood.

DNA for the CDR3: TGTGCCAGCAGCCCAATCCGGGACAGGCCCTACGAGCAGTACTTC. Protein: CASSPIRDRPYEQYF. J is TRBJ2-7 and V is TRBV5-6; the match to TRBD1 covers 8 bases. Trimming removed 4 bases from V and 2 bases from J; junction bases left unmatched: 8. Germline V lookup: CDR1 SGHDT, CDR2 YYEEEE. The CDR3 covers 15 residues.